The clone carrying this T cell receptor (beta chain) was counted between two and nine times. This sample was taken from a study of response to subunit inactivated influenza vaccine. A single record per CDR3 protein comes from TCRdb applying MiXCR to the RT-PCR reads. The data show some 570,000 distinct CDR3 sequences, with about 10% seen just once and 9.5% to 11% held by the top ten. J was trimmed by 4 bases and V by 0 bases; bases with no gene match: 4. Germline values: CDR1 MNHEY, CDR2 SVGAGI. This CDR3 region has 16 residues. The data were also submitted as part of a second study, on T cells expressing NK-cell markers. This second report adds: Scientists made TCR beta cDNA using 5'RACE template switching with UMIs. HCMV seropositivity marked seven of the eight sequenced donors; one was seronegative. Several of the experiments relied on an anti-gamma-delta TCR antibody so that only alpha-beta TCR T cells were sorted. The CD3+CD56-NKG2C+ fraction was also led by these clonotypes in a few donors. The HCMV specificity of the expanded NKG2C+ T cell clones stayed unresolved.

The chain employs TRBV6-5 and TRBJ2-3; 10 bases line up with TRBD1. The starting material was PBMCs from blood, obtained on the day of vaccination. This sequence was found in a man aged 45-65 years who received an inactivated influenza vaccine. The CDR3 coding sequence is TGTGCCAGCAGTTACTCGAGGGACAGGGGTTCAGATACGCAGTATTTT. This encodes CASSYSRDRGSDTQYF.